These T cell receptor beta chains were read from a single sample in a study of control samples from healthy donors and cancer patients. Assay used: immunoSEQ multiplex PCR; TCRdb lists only in-frame clones, some missing. The data contain roughly 140,000 clones, under 90% of them seen just once; the ten biggest clones take up 4.9%. Sequencing was done on a sample of blood. All receptors derive from a man in his thirties or forties in good health. Each CDR3 is given with its conserved first and last residue. Each record gives: V gene, J gene, D gene, CDR3 protein. A D gene is named only where the DNA matches it firmly.

v_gene: TRBV5-4
j_gene: TRBJ2-7
d_gene: NA
CDR3aa: CASSPPPGHPSYEQYF

v_gene: TRBV25-1
j_gene: TRBJ1-1
d_gene: NA
CDR3aa: CASSAAGIGTEAFF

v_gene: TRBV12-5
j_gene: TRBJ2-7
d_gene: TRBD1
CDR3aa: CASGLFLGQGGEQYF

v_gene: TRBV6-5
j_gene: TRBJ2-7
d_gene: TRBD1
CDR3aa: CASSRPRGLEQYF

v_gene: TRBV2
j_gene: TRBJ1-1
d_gene: NA
CDR3aa: CASKFSSRKDTEAFF

v_gene: TRBV11-2
j_gene: TRBJ2-5
d_gene: NA
CDR3aa: CASSLDRSAPPHF

v_gene: TRBV5-6
j_gene: TRBJ2-2
d_gene: NA
CDR3aa: CASSWRGIRGTGELFF

v_gene: TRBV6-5
j_gene: TRBJ1-2
d_gene: NA
CDR3aa: CASSYSGAASYGYTF

v_gene: TRBV11-3
j_gene: TRBJ2-2
d_gene: NA
CDR3aa: CASSLDVMGVLFF

v_gene: TRBV3-1/TRBV3-2
j_gene: TRBJ2-7
d_gene: NA
CDR3aa: CASSQDSTYEQYF

v_gene: TRBV7-9
j_gene: TRBJ2-1
d_gene: NA
CDR3aa: CASSLLDNEQFF

v_gene: TRBV3-1/TRBV3-2
j_gene: TRBJ1-1
d_gene: NA
CDR3aa: CASSQLGDTEAFF

v_gene: TRBV5-8
j_gene: TRBJ1-5
d_gene: TRBD1
CDR3aa: CASSPGTGVQPQHF

v_gene: TRBV29-1
j_gene: TRBJ1-2
d_gene: TRBD1
CDR3aa: CSVVGQGAYGYTF

v_gene: TRBV10-3
j_gene: TRBJ2-5
d_gene: TRBD2
CDR3aa: CATNDGTSVQETQYF

v_gene: TRBV5-5
j_gene: TRBJ1-5
d_gene: TRBD1
CDR3aa: CASSTNPTGDQPQHF

v_gene: TRBV6-4
j_gene: TRBJ2-1
d_gene: TRBD2
CDR3aa: CASSDPFWTSGDNEQFF

v_gene: TRBV19
j_gene: TRBJ2-1
d_gene: TRBD1
CDR3aa: CASNPNRGSYNEQFF

v_gene: TRBV19
j_gene: TRBJ2-1
d_gene: TRBD2
CDR3aa: CASIGLAGDEQFF

v_gene: TRBV11-2
j_gene: TRBJ2-5
d_gene: NA
CDR3aa: CASSLDGSAQETQYF

v_gene: TRBV29-1
j_gene: TRBJ2-2
d_gene: NA
CDR3aa: CSVETGELFF

v_gene: TRBV6-5
j_gene: TRBJ2-1
d_gene: TRBD1
CDR3aa: CASSLFTGTGYNEQFF

v_gene: TRBV12-5
j_gene: TRBJ1-5
d_gene: TRBD1
CDR3aa: CASGLGGQGHQPQHF

v_gene: TRBV4-1
j_gene: TRBJ2-5
d_gene: NA
CDR3aa: CASSGETGVSETQYF

v_gene: TRBV13
j_gene: TRBJ2-7
d_gene: NA
CDR3aa: CASSLRAASRYEQYF

v_gene: TRBV27
j_gene: TRBJ1-1
d_gene: NA
CDR3aa: CASRLGGNLMNTEAFF

v_gene: TRBV4-2
j_gene: TRBJ1-1
d_gene: NA
CDR3aa: CASSRGRGGTEAFF

v_gene: TRBV7-2
j_gene: TRBJ2-7
d_gene: NA
CDR3aa: CASTVGGTGRSEQYF

v_gene: TRBV20-1
j_gene: TRBJ2-3
d_gene: TRBD2
CDR3aa: CSASPSGITDTQYF

v_gene: TRBV25-1
j_gene: TRBJ2-5
d_gene: TRBD1
CDR3aa: CASRGQGRKTQYF

v_gene: TRBV5-1
j_gene: TRBJ1-2
d_gene: NA
CDR3aa: CASSLDRINYGYTF

v_gene: TRBV4-3
j_gene: TRBJ2-1
d_gene: NA
CDR3aa: CASSHYNEQFF

v_gene: TRBV11-3
j_gene: TRBJ2-1
d_gene: TRBD2
CDR3aa: CASSPRLAGSEQFF

v_gene: TRBV4-1
j_gene: TRBJ2-1
d_gene: TRBD2
CDR3aa: CASSQEGLLAGALNEQFF

v_gene: TRBV6-5
j_gene: TRBJ2-7
d_gene: NA
CDR3aa: CASSYSVGSYEQYF

v_gene: TRBV7-6
j_gene: TRBJ1-3
d_gene: TRBD1
CDR3aa: CASSSRTGRSGNTIYF

v_gene: TRBV7-9
j_gene: TRBJ2-7
d_gene: TRBD1
CDR3aa: CASMQTGGEYEQYF

v_gene: TRBV27
j_gene: TRBJ1-1
d_gene: NA
CDR3aa: CASRDSVQNTEAFF

v_gene: TRBV19
j_gene: TRBJ1-2
d_gene: NA
CDR3aa: CASHNVNGYTF

v_gene: TRBV19
j_gene: TRBJ1-6
d_gene: TRBD1
CDR3aa: CASRPTGVTNSPLHF

v_gene: TRBV7-2
j_gene: TRBJ2-2
d_gene: NA
CDR3aa: CASSSGASRYTGELFF

v_gene: TRBV11-2
j_gene: TRBJ2-3
d_gene: TRBD1
CDR3aa: CASSFSGTGTTDTQYF

v_gene: TRBV5-4
j_gene: TRBJ2-3
d_gene: TRBD2
CDR3aa: CASSLRASGGDTQYF

v_gene: TRBV12-3/TRBV12-4
j_gene: TRBJ1-1
d_gene: NA
CDR3aa: CASSSTELGGAFF

v_gene: TRBV4-2
j_gene: TRBJ2-6
d_gene: NA
CDR3aa: CASSPPGANVLTF

v_gene: TRBV11-2
j_gene: TRBJ2-2
d_gene: NA
CDR3aa: CASSRTLNTGELFF